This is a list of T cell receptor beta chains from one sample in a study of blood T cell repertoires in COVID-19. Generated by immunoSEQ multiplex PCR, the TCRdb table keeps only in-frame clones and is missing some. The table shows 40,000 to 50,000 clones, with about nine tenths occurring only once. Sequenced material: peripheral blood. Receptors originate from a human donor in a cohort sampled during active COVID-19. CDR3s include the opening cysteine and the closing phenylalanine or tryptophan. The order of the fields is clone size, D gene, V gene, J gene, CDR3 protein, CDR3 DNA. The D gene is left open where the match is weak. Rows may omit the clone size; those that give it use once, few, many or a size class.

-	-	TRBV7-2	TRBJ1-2	CAKHLGHSGEGYTF	TGTGCCAAACACCTCGGACACTCGGGAGAGGGCTACACCTTC
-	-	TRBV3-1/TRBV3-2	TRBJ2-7	CASSQEINRPYEQYF	TGTGCCAGCAGCCAAGAAATAAATCGTCCCTACGAGCAGTACTTC
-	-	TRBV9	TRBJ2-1	CASSVVGGRQQGNEQFF	TGTGCCAGCAGCGTGGTGGGCGGCAGACAACAGGGAAATGAGCAGTTCTTC
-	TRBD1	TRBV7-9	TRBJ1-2	CASSKQGAGVGYTF	TGTGCCAGCAGCAAACAGGGGGCCGGCGTTGGCTACACCTTC
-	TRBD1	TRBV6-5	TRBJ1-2	CASSLTGYRGYTF	TGTGCCAGCAGCCTGACAGGGTATCGTGGCTACACCTTC
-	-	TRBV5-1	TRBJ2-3	CASSLFSGGTTDTQYF	TGCGCCAGCAGCTTGTTCTCCGGAGGTACCACAGATACGCAGTATTTT
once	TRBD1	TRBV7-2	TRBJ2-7	CASSPDRAGYEQYF	TGTGCCAGCAGCCCCGACAGGGCGGGCTACGAGCAGTACTTC
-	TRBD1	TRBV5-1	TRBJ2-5	CASSQDRTQETQYF	TGCGCCAGCAGCCAGGACAGGACCCAAGAGACCCAGTACTTC
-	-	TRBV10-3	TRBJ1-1	CAIKASSTEAFF	TGTGCCATCAAAGCATCTTCCACTGAAGCTTTCTTT
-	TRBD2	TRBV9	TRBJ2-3	CASSVAAGGTDTQYF	TGTGCCAGCAGCGTAGCAGCGGGGGGGACAGATACGCAGTATTTT
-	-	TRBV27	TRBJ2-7	CASSFVGEEQYF	TGTGCCAGCAGTTTTGTAGGGGAAGAGCAGTACTTC
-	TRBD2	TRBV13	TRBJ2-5	CASSSPKGLGGDQYF	TGTGCCAGCAGCAGCCCTAAGGGACTAGGGGGGGACCAGTACTTC
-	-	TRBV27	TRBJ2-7	CASSSPGGGRVYEQYF	TGTGCCAGCAGTTCCCCGGGGGGCGGGAGAGTGTACGAGCAGTACTTC
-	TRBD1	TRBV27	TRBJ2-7	CASSLGTGVYEQYF	TGTGCCAGCAGTTTAGGGACAGGGGTCTACGAGCAGTACTTC
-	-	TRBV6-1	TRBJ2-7	CASSGDTLYEQYF	TGTGCCAGCAGTGGGGACACCCTTTACGAGCAGTACTTC